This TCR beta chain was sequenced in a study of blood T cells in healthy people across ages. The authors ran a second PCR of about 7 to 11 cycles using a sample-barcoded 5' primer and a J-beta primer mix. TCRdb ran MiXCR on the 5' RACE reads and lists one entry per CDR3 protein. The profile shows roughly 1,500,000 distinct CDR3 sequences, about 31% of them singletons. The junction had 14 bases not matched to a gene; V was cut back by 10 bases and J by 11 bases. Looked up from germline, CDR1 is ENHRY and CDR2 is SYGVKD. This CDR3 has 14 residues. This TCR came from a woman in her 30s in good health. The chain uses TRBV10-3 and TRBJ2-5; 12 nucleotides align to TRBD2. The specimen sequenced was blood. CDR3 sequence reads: CATLAGGPYNEQYF. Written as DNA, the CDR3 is TGTGCCACCCTAGCGGGAGGGCCTTACAATGAGCAGTACTTC.